Presented here are 10 T cell receptor beta chains from one specimen sequenced in a study of blood T cell repertoires in COVID-19. Data came from immunoSEQ multiplex PCR; TCRdb stores just in-frame clones and leaves some out. The data contain tens of thousands of clones, over 75% of them singletons. Sequencing was carried out using peripheral blood. All receptors come from a woman in her 70s with acute or convalescent COVID-19.

The rearrangement joins TRBV19 to TRBJ1-2; D is possibly TRBD1 (6 bases). The CDR3 loop spans 15 amino acids. Deletions cut 2 bases from V and 4 bases from J, with 14 bases between. Germline assignment: CDR1 LNHDA and CDR2 SQIVND (reference sequence). The CDR3 reads CASSIFQGRGYGYTF. CDR3 coding DNA: TGTGCCAGTAGTATATTTCAGGGGCGCGGCTATGGCTACACCTTC.

V is TRBV30 and J is TRBJ1-1; D is undetermined. V lost 2 bases, J lost 2 bases, and 6 bases lay in between. This CDR3 spans 12 amino acids. Germline CDR1 and CDR2: GTSNPN and SVGIG (reference sequence). CDR3 sequence: CAWSPVNTEAFF. The CDR3 coding sequence is TGTGCCTGGAGTCCTGTCAACACTGAAGCTTTCTTT.

Only a few counts were recorded for this clone. The chain joins TRBV10-1 to TRBJ1-4; D ambiguous. The CDR3 contains 15 residues. The V end was cut by 8 bases, the J end by 8 bases, with 21 bases between. Germline V gene data show CDR1 as WNHNN and CDR2 as SYGVQD (reference sequence). CDR3 coding DNA: TGCGCCAGCCCCCGGATAGGGAGAGTGAGCGAAAAACTGTTTTTT. Residues: CASPRIGRVSEKLFF.

This clone has only a few counts. CDR3 nucleotide sequence: TGTGCCAGCAGCAGCGACAGTTTCGGTGGCTACACCTTC. Translating it yields CASSSDSFGGYTF. The chain recombines TRBV11-1 with TRBJ1-2; the D gene is possibly TRBD1 (5 bases). Germline assignment: CDR1 SGHAT and CDR2 FQDESV (reference sequence). V was shortened by 5 bases and J by 7 bases, with 14 bases between the two germline ends. This CDR3 comprises 13 residues. The full variable domain, with the rest looked up from reference TRBV11-1 and TRBJ1-2, is EAEVAQSPRYKITEKSQAVAFWCDPISGHATLYWYRQILGQGPELLVQFQDESVVDDSQLPKDRFSAERLKGVDSTLKIQPAELGDSAMYLCASSSDSFGGYTFGSGTRLTVV.

This clone has ten or more counts. The chain combines TRBV6-6 with TRBJ1-5; D is perhaps TRBD1 (5 bases). The germline gives CDR1 MNHNY, CDR2 SVGAGI (reference sequence). The V gene lost 0 bases and the J gene lost 0 bases, with 9 bases spanning the gap. The CDR3 has 16 amino acids. CDR3 sequence (DNA): TGTGCCAGCAGTTACTCTTCGACAGATAGCAATCAGCCCCAGCATTTT. Its protein is CASSYSSTDSNQPQHF.

The chain is built from TRBV2 and TRBJ2-5; 10 nucleotides line up with TRBD1. CDR1 and CDR2 (germline): SNHLY, FYNNEI. Trimming cost V 5 bases and J 6 bases; bases outside gene matches: 18. The CDR3 extends over 18 amino acids. The CDR3 reads CASSYGTGVGGDPQTQYF. The CDR3 nucleotides read TGTGCCAGCAGTTACGGGACAGGGGTTGGGGGGGACCCGCAGACCCAGTACTTC.

This clone was detected many times. V usage is TRBV2 and J usage is TRBJ1-3; D remains ambiguous. CDR1 SNHLY and CDR2 FYNNEI come from the germline V gene. This CDR3 has 13 residues. V lost 4 bases and J lost 4, with 8 bases in between. The CDR3 region is CASSVYSGNTIYF. The DNA of the CDR3 is TGTGCCAGCAGTGTTTATTCCGGAAACACCATATATTTT.

The chain employs TRBV18 and TRBJ1-5; TRBD1 aligns across 10 bases. The CDR3 covers 15 residues. Germline assignment: CDR1 KGHSH and CDR2 LQKENI. V gave up 3 bases and J gave up 11 bases; unmatched junction bases: 10. CDR3 residues: CASSPSGTGVSTQHF. The CDR3 nucleotides read TGTGCCAGCTCACCCTCCGGGACAGGGGTTAGCACCCAGCATTTT. Based on the CDR3 plus reference TRBV18 and TRBJ1-5, the full variable domain is NAGVMQNPRHLVRRRGQEARLRCSPMKGHSHVYWYRQLPEEGLKFMVYLQKENIIDESGMPKERFSAEFPKEGPSILRIQQVVRGDSAAYFCASSPSGTGVSTQHFGDGTRLSIL.

This clone was recorded a few times. This rearrangement joins TRBV4-1 to TRBJ1-3; perhaps TRBD1 as D (5 bases). The V gene lost 4 bases and the J gene lost 0 bases, with 16 bases spanning the gap. This CDR3 is 17 amino acids long. Germline assignment: CDR1 MGHRA and CDR2 YSYEKL. The CDR3 coding sequence is TGCGCCAGCAGCCCACGGCCTCCAGGGCTCTCTGGAAACACCATATATTTT. Protein sequence: CASSPRPPGLSGNTIYF.

The genes are TRBV7-8 and TRBJ2-7; TRBD2 is a possible D gene (7 bases). Germline lookup yields CDR1 SGHVS and CDR2 FQNEAQ. V was shortened by 0 bases and J by 5 bases, with 11 bases between the two germline ends. The CDR3 has 14 residues. For the CDR3, the DNA is TGTGCCAGCAGCTTAGCGGGGGGGCTCCACGAGCAGTACTTC. It codes for CASSLAGGLHEQYF.